The sequence of this T cell receptor beta chain was determined in a study of blood T cells in healthy people across ages (dated by TCRdb to about 2015). As for the study more broadly: In model experiments, template switching captured roughly one uniquely barcoded TCR beta cDNA molecule for every two T cells. To track age-related changes in TCR beta repertoire diversity, the study relied on deep sequencing normalized with unique cDNA molecular identifiers. The donors were divided into four age groups: young (average around 17 years), middle-aged (approximately 39), aged (roughly 66) and long-lived (around 87). To avoid experimental bias, donors of different ages were spread randomly across the sequencing lanes. Using the same blood draw, the study looked at two additional independent replicas of 1 million unique cDNA reads for two donors, one aged 18 to 30 and the other aged 80 or older.

With respect to this clonotype: Its antigen remains undetermined. The input lacks base qualities; no much larger clone sits a single base away.

The CDR3, cysteine through phenylalanine, is 11 amino acids long. Only CDR3 DNA is held: 33 bases, read in frame from base 1. V is trimmed back by 6 bases and J by 11 bases, and the junction contains 8 bases that no gene match accounts for. CDR1 and CDR2 are read off the germline V gene (reference sequence) as DFQATT and SNEGSKA. What the authors observed across the whole study: Donor CMV infection status was unknown, potentially confounding age-related changes in expanded clonotypes. Since profiling was done on bulk unsorted PBMCs, naive and antigen-experienced compartments could not be conclusively compared. The long-lived group showed more naive CD4+ T cells, fewer expanded clones and increased TCR diversity than the aged group, suggesting age selection. There was a strong correlation between observed TCR beta diversity and the percentage of naive T cells measured by flow cytometry. Estimates of total diversity based on one million sequenced T cells were regarded as lower bounds and as underestimates. As age increased, observed TCR beta diversity per million T cells dropped in a roughly linear way, and a significant reduction was already evident by age around 41.

Donors were 39 systemically healthy Caucasian individuals from Russia aged 6 to 90 years. Around 10 milliliters of peripheral blood were collected from each donor into EDTA-treated Vacutainer tubes. Ficoll-Paque density-gradient centrifugation was used to isolate PBMCs, with at least 6.5 million per sample. Total RNA was extracted from PBMCs with Trizol reagent, with at least 5 micrograms obtained per sample. Naive CD45RAhigh/CD27high T cell percentages were measured by flow cytometry on a PBMC aliquot from every donor. Library preparation was by 5' RACE. The sequencer was an Illumina HiSeq 2500. The second PCR ran for roughly 7 to 11 cycles and used a J-beta primer mix along with a sample-barcoded 5' primer. A template-switch 5' adaptor carrying 12 random nucleotides introduced a unique molecular identifier onto each TCR beta cDNA molecule. Each sample yielded at least 2.5 million CDR3-containing paired-end reads. First-strand cDNA synthesis was performed from all RNA using the Mint cDNA synthesis kit, with priming by a TRBC-specific oligonucleotide. Following uracil-DNA glycosylase treatment, a first 18-cycle PCR with universal primers M1SS and BC2_uni_R was performed on all cDNA. In the paper's pipeline: Each sample was normalized by randomly selecting 1 million high-quality reads, each carrying a distinct molecular identifier. Reads with shared molecular identifiers were discarded instead of being binned into consensus sequences. MiTCR, run with a Q25 quality threshold and the strictest error-elimination algorithm, handled CDR3 identification, clonotype clustering and error correction. A nonparametric unseen species model with Euler transformation was used to estimate lower-bound total TCR beta diversity. TCRdb reprocessed the public reads (quality trimming at Q25 with fastp, clone calling with MiXCR) and kept in-frame beta chains. Entries are consolidated by CDR3 protein sequence, retaining the most common genes and DNA. What appears here as the V and J calls and clone size reflects TCRdb's work, not the paper's. This sample is represented by about 1.8 million distinct CDR3 sequences; about 50% of them were singletons. Of the sample, about 2.1% is held by the ten largest clones.

Specimen: blood. The rearranged segments are TRBV20-1 and TRBJ2-5; 8 of the junction bases match TRBD2. The TCR sequence derives from a woman in her 40s in good health. CDR3 loop: CSAPYGGVQYF. The DNA sequence is as follows: TGCAGTGCCCCCTACGGGGGGGTGCAGTACTTC.